The 6 T cell receptor beta chains presented below share a single source sample, sequenced in a study of T cells in Graves' hyperthyroidism and ophthalmopathy. Amplification of TCR beta CDR3 regions used RNA as the template. First-round RT-PCR with HTBI primers amplified the TCR CDR3 region. In TCRdb, the multiplex PCR reads were re-called with MiXCR into one record per CDR3 protein. The top ten hold approximately 44% of the sample, which has about 500,000 distinct CDR3 sequences, 46% seen once. Material: peripheral blood or thyroid tissue (not recorded which). The receptors were gathered from an adult woman with Graves' disease, either hyperthyroidism or ophthalmopathy (not recorded which).

Notes on this clonotype: This may be a read error, as it is one base from a much larger clone. The chain joins TRBV24-1 to TRBJ1-2; 7 bases fit TRBD1. CDR1 is KGHDR and CDR2 is SFDVKD in the germline V gene. The V and J ends lost 8 bases and 6 bases, in that order; junction bases with no gene match: 8. This CDR3 spans 13 amino acids. This chain's CDR3 is CATTETGFHGYTF. CDR3 in DNA: TGTGCCACCACCGAGACAGGGTTTCATGGCTACACCTTC.

This clonotype was seen many times. The chain uses TRBV6-5 and TRBJ2-5, with 7 bases lining up with TRBD2. Germline values: CDR1 MNHEY, CDR2 SVGAGI. The CDR3 contains 14 residues. V was pared by 5 bases and J by 5 bases, with 8 bases of the junction left unmatched. The CDR3 DNA follows: TGTGCCAGCAGTGACGCCCCCGGGGGGGAGACCCAGTACTTC. Protein sequence: CASSDAPGGETQYF.

The chain employs TRBV29-1 and TRBJ1-1, with 9 bases that match TRBD1. V lost 6 bases, J lost 4 bases, and 9 bases stayed unmatched. The CDR3 contains 14 residues. Germline lookup yields CDR1 SQVTM and CDR2 ANQGSEA. The CDR3 bases are TGCAGCGTAGATCCGGGACAGGGTCGCACTGAAGCTTTCTTT. This gives the protein CSVDPGQGRTEAFF.

This clonotype showed up just a few times. The V call is TRBV28, the J call TRBJ1-1, with a possible D match to TRBD1 (5 bases). With 7 bases removed from V and 1 base from J, the gap between germline ends came to 16 bases. The CDR3 covers 15 residues. Germline V lookup: CDR1 MDHEN, CDR2 SYDVKM. The CDR3 spells CASNLGRAGNTEAFF. DNA of the CDR3: TGTGCCAGCAATTTGGGACGGGCCGGGAACACTGAAGCTTTCTTT.

The rearrangement joins TRBV6-5 to TRBJ2-5, with D possibly TRBD1 on 6 matching bases. Germline CDR1 is MNHEY and CDR2 is SVGAGI. This CDR3 has 12 amino acids. Trimming pared 6 bases from V and 5 bases from J, leaving 10 bases between. CDR3 sequence reads: CASRTGSETQYF. Written as DNA, the CDR3 is TGTGCCAGCAGAACAGGGTCGGAGACCCAGTACTTC.

This clonotype has at least ten counts. V and J are TRBV29-1 and TRBJ2-2; D is perhaps TRBD2 (7 bases). Between the trimmed V and J ends, which lost 4 bases and 1 base, there was a span of 10 bases. There are 14 residues in the CDR3. Germline lookup yields CDR1 SQVTM and CDR2 ANQGSEA. CDR3 in amino acids: CSVVGGRNTGELFF. Written as DNA, the CDR3 is TGCAGCGTTGTGGGGGGGCGGAACACCGGGGAGCTGTTTTTT.